This T cell receptor (beta chain) stems from a study of T cell changes during pregnancy in multiple sclerosis. Germline values: CDR1 GTSNPN, CDR2 SVGIG (reference sequence). V was clipped by 4 bases and J by 2 bases; unmatched bases: 5. CDR3 length: 15 residues. TCRdb's copy holds only in-frame clones and misses some; the assay was immunoSEQ multiplex PCR. The table lists some 140,000 clones, 90% to 96% of them singletons, with roughly 0.45% in the top ten. The rearrangement joins TRBV30 to TRBJ2-6, with 7 bases lining up with TRBD1. The source is a female donor with multiple sclerosis, enrolled in a pregnancy study. The sample here was peripheral blood, taken after pregnancy. As DNA, the CDR3 is TGTGCCTGGATTAACAGGGGTACTGGGGCCAACGTCCTGACTTTC. This codes for CAWINRGTGANVLTF. Supplemented by reference TRBV30 and TRBJ2-6, the full variable domain reads SQTIHQWPATLVQPVGSPLSLECTVEGTSNPNLYWYRQAAGRGLQLLFYSVGIGQISSEVPQNLSASRPQDRQFILSSKKLLLSDSGFYLCAWINRGTGANVLTFGAGSRLTVL.